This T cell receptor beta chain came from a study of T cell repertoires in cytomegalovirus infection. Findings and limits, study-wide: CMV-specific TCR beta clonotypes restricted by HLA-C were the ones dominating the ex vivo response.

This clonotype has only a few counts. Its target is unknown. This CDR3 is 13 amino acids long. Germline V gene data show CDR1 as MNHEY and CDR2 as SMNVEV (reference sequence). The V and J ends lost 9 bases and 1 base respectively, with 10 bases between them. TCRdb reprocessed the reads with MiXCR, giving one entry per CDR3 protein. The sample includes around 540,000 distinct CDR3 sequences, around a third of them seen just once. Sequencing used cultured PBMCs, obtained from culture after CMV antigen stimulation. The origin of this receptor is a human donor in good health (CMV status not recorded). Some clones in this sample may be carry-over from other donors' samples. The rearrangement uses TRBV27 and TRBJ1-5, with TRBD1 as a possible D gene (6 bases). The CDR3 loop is CASATGSNQPQHF. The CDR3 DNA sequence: TGTGCCAGTGCTACAGGGAGCAATCAGCCCCAGCATTTT.